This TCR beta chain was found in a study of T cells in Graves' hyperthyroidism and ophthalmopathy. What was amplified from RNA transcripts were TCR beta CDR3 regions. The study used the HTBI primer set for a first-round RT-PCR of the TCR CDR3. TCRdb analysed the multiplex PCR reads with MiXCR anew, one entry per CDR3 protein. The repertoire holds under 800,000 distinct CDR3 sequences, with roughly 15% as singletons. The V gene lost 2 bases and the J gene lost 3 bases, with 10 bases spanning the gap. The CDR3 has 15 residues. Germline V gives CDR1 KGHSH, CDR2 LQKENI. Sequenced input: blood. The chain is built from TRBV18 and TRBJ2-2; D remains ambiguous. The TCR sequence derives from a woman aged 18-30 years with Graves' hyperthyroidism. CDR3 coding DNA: TGTGCCAGCTCACCAACAGTTAGCCACACCGGGGAGCTGTTTTTT. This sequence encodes CASSPTVSHTGELFF.